This T cell receptor beta chain was captured by sequencing in a study of post-analysis software for immune sequencing data. Study outcomes and limitations: Patients carried five TRBV segments more frequently than controls did, and TRBV5-6, TRBV5-1 and TRBV20-1 were among them. Controls had significantly higher normalized Chao1 diversity than multiple sclerosis patients.

The TCR beta cDNA libraries contained unique molecular identifiers. Each CDR3 protein is one row after TCRdb ran MiXCR on the PCR reads. The sample comprises under 200,000 distinct CDR3 sequences, about 30% of which are singletons, and roughly 3.5% rests with the top ten. CDR1 is SQVTM, CDR2 ANQGSEA, per germline. The CDR3 sequence is 14 residues long. V trimming: 5 bases; J trimming: 3 bases; junction bases outside the gene matches: 3. This clonotype was picked up a small number of times. Its antigen is not known. A much more abundant neighbour one base away suggests this may be a read error. This chain uses TRBV29-1 with TRBJ2-7; 14 bases fit TRBD2. The specimen was blood. The TCR comes from a girl aged 2-17 years with multiple sclerosis. The CDR3 DNA sequence: TGCAGCGTTCTAGGACTAGCGGGAGGCTACGAGCAGTACTTC. Translating gives CSVLGLAGGYEQYF.